The subject of this entry is one T cell receptor (beta chain). The CDR3 has 18 amino acids. CDR1 and CDR2 from the germline V gene are MGHRA and YSYEKL. V was clipped by 4 bases and J by 4 bases, with 22 bases between them. Time point noted: newly diagnosed GD, antithyroid drugs for less than 3 months. RNA isolated from PBMCs was used to make the TCR library. A volume of around 8.7 milliliters of peripheral blood was collected in EDTA tubes. Both iRepertoire HTBI primers and Arm-PCR of CDR3 regions were used to build the TCR beta libraries. TCRdb analysed the multiplex PCR reads with MiXCR anew, one entry per CDR3 protein. The sample includes 390,000 or so distinct CDR3 sequences, approximately 10% of them seen just once. The sample originates from a study of regulatory T cells in long-lasting Graves disease. The wider study: Those Graves' patients who were newly diagnosed had been on antithyroid drugs under 3 months.

This sample was shared with a second study, whose subject was T cells in Graves' hyperthyroidism and ophthalmopathy. As that study records: Blood also contained most expanded thyroid clonotypes above 0.001.

The clonotype comes from a woman in her late teens or twenties with Graves disease. The chain recombines TRBV4-1 with TRBJ2-2; weak D call: TRBD2 (5 bases). The sample here was peripheral blood mononuclear cells (PBMCs), taken at new diagnosis, from a patient treated with antithyroid drugs. CDR3 DNA: TGCGCCAGCAGCCCGAGCGGTCTCCGAGCGACGGGCACCGGGGAGCTGTTTTTT. It yields the protein CASSPSGLRATGTGELFF.